This is a list of T cell receptor beta chains from one sample in a study of shared clonotypes between healthy human individuals. Clones were sequenced by immunoSEQ multiplex PCR, and TCRdb holds only the in-frame ones, with some missing. The data contain roughly 2 million clones, roughly 95% of them singletons. Input material: naive CD4+ T cells sorted from blood. The receptor set was obtained from a young man in good health. Both conserved end residues are part of each CDR3. The order of the fields is clone size, D gene, J gene, CDR3 length, V gene, CDR3 protein, CDR3 DNA. A D gene is named only where the DNA matches it firmly. Expanded clones get a size class; other rows say once, few or many, or leave the size out.

.,TRBD1,TRBJ2-7,15,TRBV4-1,CASNRQAGTGNGLYF,TGCGCCAGCAACCGACAGGCCGGGACAGGGAATGGTCTGTACTTC
.,TRBD2,TRBJ2-3,15,TRBV18,CASSPTGGPEDTQYF,TGTGCCAGCTCACCAACGGGAGGGCCGGAAGATACGCAGTATTTT
once,.,TRBJ1-2,13,TRBV28,CASSLTVPYGYTF,TGTGCCAGCAGCCTGACAGTCCCCTATGGCTACACCTTC
.,.,TRBJ2-3,15,TRBV7-9,CASSLAWGRSDTQYF,TGTGCCAGCAGCTTAGCTTGGGGCAGGTCAGATACGCAGTATTTT
.,TRBD1,TRBJ1-2,15,TRBV28,CASSYGQGPNYGYTF,TGTGCCAGCAGTTATGGACAGGGGCCCAACTATGGCTACACCTTC
.,.,TRBJ1-1,15,TRBV5-1,CASSLGGNMNTEAFF,TGCGCCAGCAGCTTGGGCGGAAACATGAACACTGAAGCTTTCTTT
.,.,TRBJ2-2,16,TRBV7-2,CASSQRAGTNTGELFF,TGTGCCAGCAGCCAGAGAGCGGGTACGAACACCGGGGAGCTGTTTTTT
.,.,TRBJ1-4,16,TRBV6-5,CASSYSRAGGNEKLFF,TGTGCCAGCAGTTACTCGAGAGCGGGGGGCAATGAAAAACTGTTTTTT
.,.,TRBJ2-3,14,TRBV10-3,CAAQLGGITDTQYF,TGTGCCGCCCAACTGGGGGGAATTACAGATACGCAGTATTTT
.,TRBD2,TRBJ2-3,16,TRBV18,CASPLGRGGLADTQYF,TGTGCCAGCCCACTTGGGCGGGGGGGATTAGCAGATACGCAGTATTTT
.,.,TRBJ1-1,13,TRBV11-2,CASSFPGTAGAFF,TGTGCCAGCAGCTTCCCCGGGACTGCAGGAGCTTTCTTT
.,.,TRBJ1-2,12,TRBV2,CASSESGYGYTF,TGTGCCAGCAGTGAATCTGGCTATGGCTACACCTTC
.,TRBD1,TRBJ2-7,15,TRBV9,CASSTQGSVSYEQYF,TGTGCCAGCAGCACACAGGGGAGTGTCTCCTACGAGCAGTACTTC
.,.,TRBJ2-1,12,TRBV30,CAWSPDRYEQFF,TGTGCCTGGAGCCCCGACAGGTATGAGCAGTTCTTC
.,TRBD1,TRBJ2-5,13,TRBV19,CASQQGIQETQYF,TGTGCCAGTCAACAGGGGATCCAAGAGACCCAGTACTTC
.,.,TRBJ2-1,12,TRBV6-5,CASSQEWGEQFF,TGTGCCAGCAGCCAAGAATGGGGTGAGCAGTTCTTC
.,.,TRBJ2-7,20,TRBV28,CASSFFFEIGPKGNFYEQYF,TGTGCCAGCAGTTTTTTTTTCGAGATCGGGCCTAAGGGGAATTTCTACGAGCAGTACTTC
.,.,TRBJ2-5,15,TRBV5-4,CASSLYSGGGETQYF,TGTGCCAGCAGCTTGTATTCGGGGGGCGGTGAGACCCAGTACTTC
.,.,TRBJ2-1,17,TRBV4-3,CASSQALTRGFHNEQFF,TGCGCCAGCAGCCAAGCACTTACCAGGGGCTTCCACAATGAGCAGTTCTTC
.,.,TRBJ2-2,15,TRBV5-1,CASSLEDLRTGELFF,TGCGCCAGCAGCTTGGAAGATTTGCGGACCGGGGAGCTGTTTTTT
.,.,TRBJ2-2,13,TRBV6-5,CASRNKNTGELFF,TGTGCCAGCAGGAACAAGAACACCGGGGAGCTGTTTTTT
.,TRBD2,TRBJ2-3,14,TRBV5-4,CASSRGGGTDTQYF,TGTGCCAGCAGCCGGGGGGGCGGCACAGATACGCAGTATTTT
once,.,TRBJ1-1,19,TRBV1,CTSSQKTGAGSGMNTEAFF,TGCACCAGCAGCCAAAAGACAGGGGCGGGCTCCGGCATGAACACTGAAGCTTTCTTT
.,TRBD1,TRBJ2-7,17,TRBV7-6,CASSLHNTGVIFGEQYF,TGTGCCAGCAGCTTACATAATACAGGGGTCATCTTCGGCGAGCAGTACTTC
.,TRBD2,TRBJ2-7,15,TRBV9,CASSETSGSSYEQYF,TGTGCCAGCAGCGAGACTAGCGGGAGCTCCTACGAGCAGTACTTC
.,.,TRBJ2-2,11,TRBV30,CAWSVPQRAVF,TGTGCCTGGAGTGTACCTCAAAGAGCTGTTTTT
.,TRBD1,TRBJ1-1,13,TRBV7-2,CASSDRVTTEAFF,TGTGCCAGCAGCGACAGGGTAACGACTGAAGCTTTCTTT
.,TRBD1,TRBJ1-2,13,TRBV11-2,CASSLGGQFGYTF,TGTGCCAGCAGCTTAGGGGGACAGTTTGGCTACACCTTC
.,.,TRBJ2-3,13,TRBV19,CASSIIKADTQYF,TGTGCCAGTAGTATTATTAAGGCAGATACGCAGTATTTT
.,.,TRBJ2-5,14,TRBV5-1,CASSLLSGQETQYF,TGCGCCAGCAGCTTGCTGTCAGGTCAAGAGACCCAGTACTTC
.,TRBD1,TRBJ1-1,15,TRBV7-2,CASSQVGTGGTEAFF,TGTGCCAGCAGCCAGGTCGGGACAGGGGGCACTGAAGCTTTCTTT
.,TRBD2,TRBJ2-5,14,TRBV30,CAWSPTGLAKTQYF,TGTGCCTGGAGCCCTACGGGACTAGCTAAGACCCAGTACTTC
.,TRBD2,TRBJ2-2,18,TRBV5-1,CASSAFRAGGPIPGELFF,TGCGCCAGCAGCGCCTTTCGGGCGGGAGGGCCCATACCCGGGGAGCTGTTTTTT
.,.,TRBJ1-5,15,TRBV5-1,CASSLGGLDNQPQHF,TGCGCCAGCAGCTTGGGGGGCCTAGACAATCAGCCCCAGCATTTT
.,.,TRBJ2-1,14,TRBV6-1,CASIGEGVRNEQFF,TGTGCCAGCATCGGGGAGGGGGTGAGAAATGAGCAGTTCTTC
.,.,TRBJ2-6,15,TRBV7-9,CASSKPPGGANVLTF,TGTGCCAGCAGCAAACCTCCAGGGGGGGCCAACGTCCTGACTTTC
.,TRBD1,TRBJ1-6,13,TRBV19,CASTDRRDSPLHF,TGTGCCAGCACGGACAGGAGAGATTCACCCCTCCACTTT
once,TRBD2,TRBJ2-7,15,TRBV15,CATSRGLANNYEQYF,TGTGCCACCAGCAGAGGACTAGCTAATAACTACGAGCAGTACTTC
.,.,TRBJ1-6,13,TRBV2,CASLREYNSPLHF,TGTGCCAGCCTCCGGGAGTACAATTCACCCCTCCACTTT
.,.,TRBJ1-3,11,TRBV5-6,CASSTGNTIYF,TGTGCCAGCAGCACCGGAAACACCATATATTTT
.,.,TRBJ2-3,14,TRBV11-2,CASTSGLSTDTQYF,TGTGCCAGCACCTCGGGACTTAGCACAGATACGCAGTATTTT
.,.,TRBJ1-1,13,TRBV2,CASSQQANTEAFF,TGTGCCAGCAGTCAACAGGCGAACACTGAAGCTTTCTTT
.,TRBD1,TRBJ1-2,15,TRBV4-1,CASSRGQGVKDGYTF,TGCGCCAGCAGCCGAGGACAGGGGGTGAAGGATGGCTACACCTTC
.,TRBD1,TRBJ2-7,12,TRBV19,CASRDRNYEQYF,TGTGCCAGCCGGGACAGAAACTACGAGCAGTACTTC
once,TRBD1,TRBJ2-3,16,TRBV7-9,CASSLGDRTLRDTQYF,TGTGCCAGCAGCTTAGGGGACAGGACCCTACGGGATACGCAGTATTTT
.,TRBD1,TRBJ2-2,14,TRBV2,CASRTTGATGELFF,TGTGCCAGCAGGACGACAGGGGCCACCGGGGAGCTGTTTTTT
.,.,TRBJ2-1,14,TRBV7-9,CASSPWTIHNEQFF,TGTGCCAGCAGCCCTTGGACTATTCACAATGAGCAGTTCTTC
.,.,TRBJ2-7,11,TRBV5-1,CASSFRYEQYF,TGTGCCAGCAGCTTTAGGTACGAGCAGTACTTC
.,TRBD1,TRBJ2-7,14,TRBV6-5,CASRFRQGSYEQYF,TGTGCCAGCAGATTCCGACAGGGATCCTACGAGCAGTACTTC